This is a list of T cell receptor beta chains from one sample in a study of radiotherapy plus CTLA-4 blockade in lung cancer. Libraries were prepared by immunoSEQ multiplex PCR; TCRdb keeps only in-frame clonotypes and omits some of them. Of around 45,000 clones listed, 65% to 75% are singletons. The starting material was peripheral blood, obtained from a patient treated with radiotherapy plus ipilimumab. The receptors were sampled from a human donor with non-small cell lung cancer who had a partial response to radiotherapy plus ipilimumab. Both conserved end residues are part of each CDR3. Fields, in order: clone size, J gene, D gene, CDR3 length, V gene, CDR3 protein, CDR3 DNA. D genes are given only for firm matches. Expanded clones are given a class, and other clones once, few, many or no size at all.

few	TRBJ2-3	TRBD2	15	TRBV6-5	CASSRPGGLADTQYF	TGTGCCAGCAGTCGTCCGGGGGGGCTCGCAGATACGCAGTATTTT
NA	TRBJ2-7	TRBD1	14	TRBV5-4	CASSMDRVSYEQYF	TGTGCCAGCAGCATGGACAGGGTGTCCTACGAGCAGTACTTC
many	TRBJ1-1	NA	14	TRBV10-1	CASSEYRENTEAFF	TGCGCCAGCAGTGAGTACAGGGAGAACACTGAAGCTTTCTTT
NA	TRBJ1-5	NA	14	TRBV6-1	CASAGEARSQPQHF	TGTGCCAGCGCGGGGGAGGCGAGGTCTCAGCCCCAGCATTTT
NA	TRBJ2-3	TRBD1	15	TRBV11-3	CASSLTGQGADTQYF	TGTGCCAGCAGCTTGACGGGACAGGGAGCAGATACGCAGTATTTT
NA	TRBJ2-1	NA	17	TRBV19	CASSLLMGPDLNNEQFF	TGTGCCAGTAGTCTCTTAATGGGGCCTGACCTTAACAATGAGCAGTTCTTC
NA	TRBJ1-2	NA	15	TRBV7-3	CASSLESGEGYGYTF	TGTGCCAGCAGCTTAGAGTCAGGGGAGGGCTATGGCTACACCTTC
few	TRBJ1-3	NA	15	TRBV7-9	CASRTEGFSGNTIYF	TGTGCCAGCCGGACTGAGGGCTTCTCTGGAAACACCATATATTTT
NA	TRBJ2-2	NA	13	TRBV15	CATSRQGGGELFF	TGTGCCACCAGCAGACAGGGTGGCGGGGAGCTGTTTTTT
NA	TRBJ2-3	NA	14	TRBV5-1	CASWRGGNTDTQYF	TGCGCCAGCTGGCGCGGGGGCAACACAGATACGCAGTATTTT